This T cell receptor (beta chain) was captured in a study of cytomegalovirus exposure and HLA in healthy donors. Study-level results: High sensitivity and specificity were reportedly achieved when the classifier diagnosed cytomegalovirus status.

V was clipped by 5 bases and J by 0 bases; unmatched bases: 6. This CDR3 has 16 residues. The V gene's germline CDR1 is SEHNR and CDR2 FQNEAQ (reference sequence). The PCR contained 60 Vbeta and 13 Jbeta primers. Here immunoSEQ multiplex PCR was the method, and the copy in TCRdb shows in-frame clones only, minus some. The top ten clones hold around 0.23% of a sample with hundreds of thousands of clones, about 85% of them seen once. This clone was detected only a few times. Its antigen is not known. Sequenced: PBMCs. The origin of this receptor is a girl aged 2-9 years in good health and CMV-seronegative. The chain recombines TRBV7-9 with TRBJ2-2; 7 bases are shared with TRBD1. The CDR3 here is CASSDPGQSNTGELFF. CDR3 DNA sequence: TGTGCCAGCAGCGACCCGGGACAGTCGAACACCGGGGAGCTGTTTTTT.